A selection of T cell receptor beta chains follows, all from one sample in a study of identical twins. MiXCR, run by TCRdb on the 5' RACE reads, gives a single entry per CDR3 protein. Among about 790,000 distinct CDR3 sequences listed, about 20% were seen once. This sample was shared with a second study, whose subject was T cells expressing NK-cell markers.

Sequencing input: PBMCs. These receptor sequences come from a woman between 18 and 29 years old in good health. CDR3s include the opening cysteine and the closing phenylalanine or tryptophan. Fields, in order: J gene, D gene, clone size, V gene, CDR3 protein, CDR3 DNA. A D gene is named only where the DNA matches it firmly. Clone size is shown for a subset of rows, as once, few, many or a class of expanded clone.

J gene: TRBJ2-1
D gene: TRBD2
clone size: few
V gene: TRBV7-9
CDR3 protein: CASSPPAGSSYNEQFF
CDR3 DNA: TGTGCCAGCAGCCCACCAGCGGGGAGCTCCTACAATGAGCAGTTCTTC

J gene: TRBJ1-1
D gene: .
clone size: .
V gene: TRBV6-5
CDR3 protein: CASSYKGKNTEAFF
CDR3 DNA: TGTGCCAGCAGTTACAAAGGGAAGAACACTGAAGCTTTCTTT

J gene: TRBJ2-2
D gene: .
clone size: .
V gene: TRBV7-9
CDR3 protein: CASSIEPGLTNTGELFF
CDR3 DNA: TGTGCCAGCAGCATAGAGCCCGGACTCACTAACACCGGGGAGCTGTTTTTT

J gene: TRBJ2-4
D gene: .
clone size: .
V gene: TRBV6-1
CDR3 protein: CASSPGTVKNIQYF
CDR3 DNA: TGTGCCAGCAGTCCCGGGACGGTGAAAAACATTCAGTACTTC

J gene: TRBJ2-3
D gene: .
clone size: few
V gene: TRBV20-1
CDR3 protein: CSASPLTGRLVTDTQYF
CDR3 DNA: TGCAGTGCTAGCCCTCTTACTGGCCGGCTCGTCACAGATACGCAGTATTTT

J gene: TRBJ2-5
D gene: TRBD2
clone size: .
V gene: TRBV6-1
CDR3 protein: CASTGGREVKETQYF
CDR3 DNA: TGTGCCAGCACCGGAGGGCGGGAGGTAAAAGAGACCCAGTACTTC

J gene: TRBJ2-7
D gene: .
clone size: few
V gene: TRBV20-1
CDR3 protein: CSARDDPQDIWRGYEQYF
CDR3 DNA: TGCAGTGCTAGAGATGATCCTCAAGACATTTGGAGGGGCTACGAGCAGTACTTC

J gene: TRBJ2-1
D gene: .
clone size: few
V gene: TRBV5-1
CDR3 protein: CASSSPPRLGSYNEQFF
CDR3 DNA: TGCGCCAGCAGCTCACCCCCGCGACTGGGCTCCTACAATGAGCAGTTCTTC

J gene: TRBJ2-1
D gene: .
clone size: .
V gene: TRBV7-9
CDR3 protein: CASSSRGRRVNEQFF
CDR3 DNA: TGTGCCAGCAGCTCCAGGGGGAGGAGGGTAAATGAGCAGTTCTTC

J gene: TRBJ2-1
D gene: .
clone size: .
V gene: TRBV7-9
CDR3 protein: CASIVGGSSYNEQFF
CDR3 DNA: TGTGCCAGCATAGTAGGGGGTAGCTCCTACAATGAGCAGTTCTTC

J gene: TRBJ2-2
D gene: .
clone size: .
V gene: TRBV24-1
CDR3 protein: CATMAPGNTGELFF
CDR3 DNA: TGTGCCACCATGGCCCCCGGAAACACCGGGGAGCTGTTTTTT

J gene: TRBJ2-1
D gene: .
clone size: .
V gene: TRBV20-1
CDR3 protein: CSPRVSSYNEQFF
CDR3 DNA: TGCAGTCCCAGGGTGAGCTCCTACAATGAGCAGTTCTTC

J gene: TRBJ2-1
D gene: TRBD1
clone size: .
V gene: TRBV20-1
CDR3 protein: CSAPGTGTSGEQFF
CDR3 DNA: TGCAGTGCTCCCGGGACAGGGACATCAGGAGAGCAGTTCTTC

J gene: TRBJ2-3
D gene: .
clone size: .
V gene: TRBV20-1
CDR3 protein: CSASPGSGTDTQYF
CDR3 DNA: TGCAGTGCTAGCCCAGGCAGTGGCACAGATACGCAGTATTTT

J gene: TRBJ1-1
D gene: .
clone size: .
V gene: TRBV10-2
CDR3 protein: CASSEVRAEAFF
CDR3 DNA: TGCGCCAGCAGTGAAGTGCGGGCTGAAGCTTTCTTT

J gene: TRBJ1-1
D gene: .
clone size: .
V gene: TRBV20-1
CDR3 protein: CSAPTYMNTEAFF
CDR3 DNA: TGCAGTGCCCCTACCTATATGAACACTGAAGCTTTCTTT

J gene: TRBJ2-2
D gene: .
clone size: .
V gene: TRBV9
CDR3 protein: CASSDPPRGVNTGELFF
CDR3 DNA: TGTGCCAGCAGCGACCCTCCTAGGGGGGTTAACACCGGGGAGCTGTTTTTT

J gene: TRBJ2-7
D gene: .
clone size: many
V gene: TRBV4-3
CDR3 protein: CASSQVLGRYGYEQYF
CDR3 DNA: TGCGCCAGCAGCCAAGTTCTGGGCCGTTACGGTTACGAGCAGTACTTC

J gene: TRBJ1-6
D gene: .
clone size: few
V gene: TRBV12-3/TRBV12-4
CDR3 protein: CASRRGGTPFNSPLHF
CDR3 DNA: TGTGCCAGCAGGCGGGGAGGGACTCCTTTTAATTCACCCCTCCACTTT

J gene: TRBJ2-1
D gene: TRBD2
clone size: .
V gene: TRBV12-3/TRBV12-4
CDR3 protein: CASRTGTSGPNEQFF
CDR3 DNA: TGTGCCAGCAGGACCGGGACTAGCGGTCCAAATGAGCAGTTCTTC

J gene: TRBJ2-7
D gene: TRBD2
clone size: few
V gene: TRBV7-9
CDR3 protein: CAGQDGTTYEQYF
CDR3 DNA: TGTGCCGGCCAAGACGGGACTACCTACGAGCAGTACTTC

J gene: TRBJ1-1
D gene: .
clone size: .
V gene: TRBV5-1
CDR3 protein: CASKQYTEAFF
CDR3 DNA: TGCGCCAGCAAACAGTACACTGAAGCTTTCTTT

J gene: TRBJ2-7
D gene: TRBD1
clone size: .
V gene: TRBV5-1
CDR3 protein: CASSMTGNSYEQYF
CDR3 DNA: TGCGCCAGCAGCATGACAGGGAACAGCTACGAGCAGTACTTC

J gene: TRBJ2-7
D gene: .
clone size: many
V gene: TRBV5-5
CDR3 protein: CASSLDNEQYF
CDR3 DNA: TGTGCCAGCAGCTTAGACAACGAGCAGTACTTC

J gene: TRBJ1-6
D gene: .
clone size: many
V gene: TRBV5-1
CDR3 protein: CASSREQGGFGDSPLHF
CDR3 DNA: TGCGCCAGCAGCCGGGAGCAGGGTGGTTTTGGCGATTCACCCCTCCACTTT

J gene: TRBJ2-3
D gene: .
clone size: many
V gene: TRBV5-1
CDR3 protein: CASSLGTSDTQYF
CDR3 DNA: TGTGCCAGCAGCTTGGGGACATCGGATACGCAGTATTTT

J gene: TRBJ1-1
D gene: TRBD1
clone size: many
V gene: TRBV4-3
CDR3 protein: CASKQGILLNTEAFF
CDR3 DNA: TGCGCCAGCAAACAGGGGATTCTTCTGAACACTGAAGCTTTCTTT

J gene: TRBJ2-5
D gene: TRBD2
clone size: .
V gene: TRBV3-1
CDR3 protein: CASSRLAGSGGTQYF
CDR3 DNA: TGTGCCAGCAGCCGATTAGCGGGGAGCGGAGGGACCCAGTACTTC

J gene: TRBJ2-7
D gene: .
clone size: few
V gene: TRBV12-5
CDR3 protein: CASGPRVDGEQYF
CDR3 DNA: TGTGCTAGTGGTCCTCGTGTGGACGGCGAGCAGTACTTC

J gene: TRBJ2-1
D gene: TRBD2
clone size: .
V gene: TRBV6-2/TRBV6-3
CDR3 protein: CASSYPLLAGSTSYNEQFF
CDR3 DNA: TGTGCCAGCAGTTACCCCTTGCTAGCGGGATCCACCTCCTACAATGAGCAGTTCTTC

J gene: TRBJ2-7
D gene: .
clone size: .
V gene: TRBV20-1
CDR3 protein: CSASSGLPNREQYF
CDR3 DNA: TGCAGTGCTAGTTCAGGACTACCCAATCGGGAGCAGTACTTC

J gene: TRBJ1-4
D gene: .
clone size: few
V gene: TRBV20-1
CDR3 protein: CSARDQEGSEKLFF
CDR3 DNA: TGCAGTGCTAGAGATCAGGAGGGGTCCGAAAAACTGTTTTTT

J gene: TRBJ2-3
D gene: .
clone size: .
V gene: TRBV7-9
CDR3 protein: CASGRSTDTQYF
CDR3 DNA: TGTGCCAGCGGGCGGAGCACAGATACGCAGTATTTT

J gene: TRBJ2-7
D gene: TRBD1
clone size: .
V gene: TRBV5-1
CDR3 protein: CASSKGTGVNEQYF
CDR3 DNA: TGCGCCAGCAGCAAGGGGACAGGGGTGAACGAGCAGTACTTC

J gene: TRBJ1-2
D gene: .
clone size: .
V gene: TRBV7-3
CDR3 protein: CASSLNGGPLYGYTF
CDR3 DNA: TGTGCCAGCAGCTTAAACGGGGGTCCTCTGTATGGCTACACCTTC

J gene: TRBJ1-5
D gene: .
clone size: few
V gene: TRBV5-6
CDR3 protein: CASSLPDGAQHF
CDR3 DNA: TGTGCCAGCAGCTTGCCCGATGGGGCCCAGCATTTT

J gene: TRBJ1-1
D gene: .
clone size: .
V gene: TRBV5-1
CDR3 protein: CASSLAWGYTEAFF
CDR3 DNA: TGCGCCAGCAGCTTGGCCTGGGGATACACTGAAGCTTTCTTT

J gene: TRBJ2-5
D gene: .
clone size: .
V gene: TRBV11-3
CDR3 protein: CASSRLGVETQYF
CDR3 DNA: TGTGCCAGCAGCCGACTGGGTGTGGAGACCCAGTACTTC

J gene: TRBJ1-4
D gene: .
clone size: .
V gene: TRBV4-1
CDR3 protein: CASSQLNGAATNEKLFF
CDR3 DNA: TGCGCCAGCAGCCAACTGAACGGGGCCGCAACTAATGAAAAACTGTTTTTT

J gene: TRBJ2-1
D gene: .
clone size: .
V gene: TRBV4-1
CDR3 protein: CASSHASGPEQFF
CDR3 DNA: TGCGCCAGCAGCCACGCGTCTGGGCCTGAGCAGTTCTTC

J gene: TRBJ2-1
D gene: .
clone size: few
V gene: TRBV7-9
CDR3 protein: CASSRDSRGNEQFF
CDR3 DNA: TGTGCCAGCAGCAGGGACTCCCGGGGCAATGAGCAGTTCTTC

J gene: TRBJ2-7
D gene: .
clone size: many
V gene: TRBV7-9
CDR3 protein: CASSSLTYEQYF
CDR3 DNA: TGTGCCAGCAGCTCCCTAACTTACGAGCAGTACTTC

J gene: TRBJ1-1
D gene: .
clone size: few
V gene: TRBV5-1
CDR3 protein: CASSSTRPVEEAFF
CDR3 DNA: TGCGCCAGCAGCTCGACTCGTCCCGTCGAGGAAGCTTTCTTT

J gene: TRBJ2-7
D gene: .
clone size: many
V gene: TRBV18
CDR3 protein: CASSPPGSYEQYF
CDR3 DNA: TGTGCCAGCTCACCCCCGGGGTCCTACGAGCAGTACTTC

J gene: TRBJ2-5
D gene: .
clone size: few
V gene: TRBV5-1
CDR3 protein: CASIPSGGGQETQYF
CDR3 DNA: TGCGCCAGCATCCCCTCGGGCGGAGGACAAGAGACCCAGTACTTC

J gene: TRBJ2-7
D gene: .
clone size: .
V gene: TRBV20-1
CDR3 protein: CSALVGIYEQYF
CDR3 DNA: TGCAGTGCACTAGTGGGGATCTACGAGCAGTACTTC

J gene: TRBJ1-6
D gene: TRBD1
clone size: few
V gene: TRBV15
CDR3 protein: CATSRVDRGGSPLHF
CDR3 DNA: TGTGCCACCAGCAGAGTGGACAGGGGCGGTTCACCCCTCCACTTT

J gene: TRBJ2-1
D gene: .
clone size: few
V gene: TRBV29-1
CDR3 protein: CTGELYNEQFF
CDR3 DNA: TGTACCGGAGAGCTCTACAATGAGCAGTTCTTC

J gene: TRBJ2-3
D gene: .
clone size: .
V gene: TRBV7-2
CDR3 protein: CASSRYADTQYF
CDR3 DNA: TGTGCCAGCAGCCGCTACGCAGATACGCAGTATTTT

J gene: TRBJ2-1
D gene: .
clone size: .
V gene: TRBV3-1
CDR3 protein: CASSQDFGNYNEQFF
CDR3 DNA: TGTGCCAGCAGCCAAGATTTTGGCAACTACAATGAGCAGTTCTTC

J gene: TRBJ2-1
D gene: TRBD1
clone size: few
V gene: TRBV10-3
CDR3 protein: CAITWDRGYEQFF
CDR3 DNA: TGTGCCATCACGTGGGACAGGGGCTATGAGCAGTTCTTC

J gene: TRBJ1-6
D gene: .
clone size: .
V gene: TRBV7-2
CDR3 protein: CASSLWTSSSPLHF
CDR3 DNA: TGTGCCAGCAGCCTTTGGACGAGCAGTTCACCCCTCCACTTT

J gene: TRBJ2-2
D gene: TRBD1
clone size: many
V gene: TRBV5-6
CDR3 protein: CASSLGTGITGELFF
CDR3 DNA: TGTGCCAGCAGCTTAGGGACAGGAATCACCGGGGAGCTGTTTTTT

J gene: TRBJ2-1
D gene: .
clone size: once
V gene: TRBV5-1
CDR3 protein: CASRLDRDRKEFF
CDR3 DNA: TGCGCCAGCAGACTGGACAGAGACAGGAAGGAGTTCTTC

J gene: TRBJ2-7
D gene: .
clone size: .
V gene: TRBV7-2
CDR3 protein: CASRLGQLGAYEQYF
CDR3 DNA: TGTGCCAGCAGACTCGGACAGTTGGGGGCCTACGAGCAGTACTTC